This T cell receptor beta chain derives from a study of T cells in Graves' hyperthyroidism and ophthalmopathy. General observations from the study: Among thyroid clonotypes expanded above 0.001, most also appeared in blood.

A word on this clonotype: Antigen unknown.

The ends lost 9 bases at V and 8 bases at J; junction bases unmatched: 21. The CDR3 is made up of 17 amino acids. The germline CDR1 and CDR2 sequences are SGHAT and FQNNGV. About 10 ml fresh peripheral blood yielded the PBMCs. The TCR beta CDR3 regions underwent amplification using RNA transcripts as the source. TCR CDR3 regions were first amplified by RT-PCR with HTBI primers. MiXCR was run by TCRdb on the multiplex PCR reads, yielding one entry per CDR3 protein. The sample consists of 490,000 or so distinct CDR3 sequences, less than 20% of them appearing once. The source of this sequence is a man aged 40-55 years with Graves' ophthalmopathy. The chain employs TRBV11-2 and TRBJ2-1; 8 bases align to TRBD1. The sequenced sample consisted of blood. This CDR3 reads CASSTTTPGQGWHEQFF. Written as DNA, the CDR3 is TGTGCCAGTAGTACCACCACACCCGGACAGGGCTGGCATGAGCAGTTCTTC.